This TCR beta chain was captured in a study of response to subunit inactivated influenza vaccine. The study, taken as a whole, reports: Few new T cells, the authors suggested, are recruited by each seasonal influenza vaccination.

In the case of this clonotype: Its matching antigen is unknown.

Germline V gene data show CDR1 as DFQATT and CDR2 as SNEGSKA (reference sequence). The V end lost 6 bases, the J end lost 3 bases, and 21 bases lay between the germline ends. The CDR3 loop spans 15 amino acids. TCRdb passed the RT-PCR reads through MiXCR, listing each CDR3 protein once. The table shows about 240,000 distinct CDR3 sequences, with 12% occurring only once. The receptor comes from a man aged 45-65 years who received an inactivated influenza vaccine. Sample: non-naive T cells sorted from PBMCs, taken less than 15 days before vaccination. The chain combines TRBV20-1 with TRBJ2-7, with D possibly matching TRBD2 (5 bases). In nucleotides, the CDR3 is TGCAGTGCCACGGATTCGGGGAAGTCACTCTACGAGCAGTACTTC. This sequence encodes CSATDSGKSLYEQYF.